These 14 T cell receptor beta chains share one sample of origin, sequenced in a study of shared clonotypes between healthy human individuals. Clones were sequenced by immunoSEQ multiplex PCR, and TCRdb holds only the in-frame ones, with some missing. The top ten hold over 0.12% of the sample, which has millions of clones, around 94% seen once. Sequencing was performed on naive CD4+ T cells sorted from blood. Subset specified: CD45RA+ positively selected. All receptors come from a young man in good health.

Turning to this clone: Other DNA sequences of this sample code for an identical CDR3. This chain's CDR3 is CASSRGLAGTDTQYF. The CDR3 nucleotides are TGTGCCAGCAGCCGGGGACTAGCGGGCACAGATACGCAGTATTTT. V usage is TRBV7-3 and J usage is TRBJ2-3; TRBD2 aligns across 11 bases. J lost 1 base, V lost 5 bases, and 2 bases had no gene match. The CDR3 contains 15 residues. Per germline, CDR1 SGHTA and CDR2 FQGTGA.

Concerning this clone itself: One junction end disagrees with the germline gene, perhaps due to a read error. The chain has TRBV19 and TRBJ1-4; D unclear. Germline V gene sequence: CDR1 LNHDA, CDR2 SQIVND (reference sequence). The CDR3 contains 15 residues. The CDR3 here is CASSLVGSTNEKLFF. The CDR3 DNA is TGTGCCAGTAGCCTCGTTGGGTCAACAAATGAAAAACTGTTTTTT.

The chain uses TRBV4-3 and TRBJ1-2; D unresolved. Germline V lookup: CDR1 LGHNA, CDR2 YSLEER. The V end lost 1 base, the J end lost 8 bases, and 8 bases lay between the germline ends. The length of the CDR3 is 12 residues. The CDR3 spells CASSQGTTGYTF. CDR3 nucleotide sequence: TGCGCCAGCAGCCAAGGGACCACCGGCTACACCTTC.

For the CDR3, the DNA is TGTGCCAGCAGGAACCACGGACAGGGATGGGACGAGCAGTACTTC. This codes for CASRNHGQGWDEQYF. V gene TRBV28 combines with J gene TRBJ2-7, with 8 bases aligning to TRBD1. With 6 bases clipped from V and 5 bases from J, the junction kept 12 bases outside the gene matches. Germline-derived CDR1 and CDR2 are MDHEN and SYDVKM. The CDR3 runs to 15 residues.

V usage is TRBV2 and J usage is TRBJ2-5; D is uncertain. This CDR3 comprises 15 residues. Per germline, CDR1 SNHLY and CDR2 FYNNEI. V lost 6 bases to trimming and J lost 7 bases, with 21 bases between them. The CDR3 coding sequence is TGTGCCAGCAGCTCCTTATATCAACGGTCGGGGACCCAGTACTTC. Protein sequence: CASSSLYQRSGTQYF.

This clone has just a few counts. At the DNA level, this CDR3 is encoded by other sequences in the same sample as well. The chain is built from TRBV29-1 and TRBJ1-1; D is unclear. From germline, CDR1 is SQVTM and CDR2 ANQGSEA. The V gene lost 4 bases and the J gene lost 1 base, with 7 bases spanning the gap. CDR3 length: 12 amino acids. CDR3 sequence reads: CSVVSGNTEAFF. The CDR3 nucleotides read TGCAGCGTTGTGTCGGGGAACACTGAAGCTTTCTTT.

The chain is built from TRBV19 and TRBJ2-6; D is perhaps TRBD1 (6 bases). V was shortened by 3 bases and J by 6 bases, with 12 bases between the two germline ends. The germline gives CDR1 LNHDA, CDR2 SQIVND (reference sequence). This CDR3 has 15 amino acids. This CDR3 is CASSIEVGAANVLTF. The CDR3 coding sequence is TGTGCCAGTAGTATCGAAGTGGGGGCGGCCAACGTCCTGACTTTC.

Concerning this clone: This sample includes further DNA sequences coding for the same CDR3. The CDR3 region has the DNA TGTGCTAGTGGTTTGAGCGGGGGCGATACGCAGTATTTT. Translating gives CASGLSGGDTQYF. This chain links TRBV12-5 with TRBJ2-3, with 8 bases aligning to TRBD2. Germline V gene data show CDR1 as LGHNT and CDR2 as FRNRAP. The CDR3 has 13 amino acids. J gave up 6 bases and V 2 bases, and 1 base lay outside the gene matches.

V gene TRBV6-5 combines with J gene TRBJ2-5, with TRBD1 as a possible D gene (6 bases). V was pared by 3 bases and J by 5 bases, with 16 bases between. This CDR3 is built from 15 residues. Per the germline V gene, CDR1 is MNHEY and CDR2 is SVGAGI. Written as DNA, the CDR3 is TGTGCCAGCAGTTATTCTGTACAGGGATACGAGACCCAGTACTTC. It encodes CASSYSVQGYETQYF.

The chain carries TRBV28 and TRBJ1-2; the D is unclear. Germline assignment: CDR1 MDHEN and CDR2 SYDVKM. The CDR3 consists of 15 residues. The V end was cut by 7 bases, the J end by 6 bases, with 21 bases between. DNA of the CDR3: TGTGCCAGCACTTCTCTTCCCCTCGTCCTTAATGGCTACACCTTC. Protein product: CASTSLPLVLNGYTF.

This chain connects TRBV10-2 to TRBJ2-1; 10 bases fit TRBD1. After removal of 2 bases from V and 15 bases from J, the junction contained 10 bases not matched to a gene. The CDR3 consists of 14 residues. Germline V gene lookup returns CDR1 WSHSY and CDR2 SAAADI. The CDR3 is CASSEGHRDRGWFF. CDR3 nucleotide sequence: TGCGCCAGCAGTGAGGGGCACCGGGACAGGGGATGGTTCTTC.

This clone was counted many times. Other DNA sequences within the sample encode an identical CDR3. This chain links TRBV5-1 with TRBJ2-2; no definite D call. V was clipped by 0 bases and J by 1 base, with 4 bases between them. The germline CDR1 and CDR2 sequences are SGHRS and YFSETQ. The CDR3 length is 14 residues. CDR3 DNA: TGCGCCAGCAGCTTGGGACAGAACACCGGGGAGCTGTTTTTT. Its protein product is CASSLGQNTGELFF.

The chain joins TRBV15 to TRBJ2-3; a possible D gene is TRBD1 (6 bases). Trimming took 0 bases from V and 4 from J, leaving 11 bases between them. Germline assignment: CDR1 LNHNV and CDR2 YYDKDF (reference sequence). This CDR3 contains 15 residues. In DNA form, the CDR3 reads TGTGCCACCAGCAGAGACGCAGGGGCGGCAGATACGCAGTATTTT. Its protein is CATSRDAGAADTQYF.

This chain uses TRBV7-9 with TRBJ1-3, with a tentative D call TRBD1 (5 bases). Germline V gene data show CDR1 as SEHNR and CDR2 as FQNEAQ (reference sequence). Trimming stripped 1 base from V and 0 bases from J, with 16 bases between. The CDR3 totals 18 residues. DNA for the CDR3: TGTGCCAGCAGCTTAGTTTCCCAGGGCCGATCCTCTGGAAACACCATATATTTT. It yields the protein CASSLVSQGRSSGNTIYF.